This entry describes one T cell receptor beta chain. Its antigen has not been determined. Base-call qualities are not available, and no considerably larger clone is one nucleotide away. This record belongs to a study of cytomegalovirus exposure and HLA in healthy donors listed by TCRdb under 2017. For the wider study: The 650 to 750 repertoires of the first cohort and the 110 or so validation repertoires were produced on the same platform, according to a later analysis. The aim of the study was to test whether cataloging public T cell receptors could identify signatures of past pathogen exposure. In addition to the first cohort of roughly 670 subjects, a separate validation cohort of 120 different subjects was used. To predict cytomegalovirus infection status, the study combined high-throughput TCR immunosequencing, statistical association of individual TCRs with disease status, and machine learning.

Separate from the roughly 650-subject first cohort, the validation cohort of about 110 subjects was the group to which the donors belonged. Clipping removes 4 bases from V and 5 bases from J, with 4 as the unmatched junction base count. CDR1 and CDR2 (SGHTA, FQGNSA) derive from the germline V gene. The CDR3, from cysteine to phenylalanine, totals 15 residues. This entry keeps only the CDR3 DNA: 45 bases, framed from base 1. Library preparation was by the immunoSEQ multiplex PCR assay. The paper's processing steps were these. A statistical classification framework was built to diagnose cytomegalovirus status from the catalog of TCR beta chain sequences. Held by TCRdb, this immuneACCESS table contains in-frame sequences only and omits some clones. Under half of the omission traces to an unresolved V gene where checked; the cause of the rest is unknown. The V and J calls and clone size come from that table; D and trimming were worked out from the DNA. The sample contains some 270,000 clones, roughly 85% of them found a single time. Approximately 1% of the sample comes from the top ten.

Results the study describes overall, beyond this receptor: A few of the identified cytomegalovirus-associated TCR beta chains were confirmed in vitro to be specific for cytomegalovirus antigens. In the study, 150 to 200 TCR beta chains were listed as associated with cytomegalovirus. The classifier was reported to diagnose cytomegalovirus status with high specificity and sensitivity in both the original cohort and the validation cohort. According to the authors, the approach could potentially be generalized to other disease states and immunological phenotypes. A later analysis lacked HLA typing for the validation cohort, so it scored co-occurrence in that cohort across all 120 or so repertoires. Most TCR sequences were observed very rarely across donors, whereas some public TCRs were present in many individuals. Subsequent analysis determined that TCRs grouped into clusters in the first cohort also showed a tendency toward co-occurrence across the 90 to 150 validation repertoires, and 94% of cluster scores exceeded 0.

This TCR was recovered from a young woman in good health and CMV-seronegative. Sequenced sample: PBMCs. The chain employs TRBV7-2 and TRBJ1-6; 8 central bases correspond to TRBD1. This receptor has the CDR3 CASSSGQGDNSPLHF. The nucleotide sequence reads as follows: TGTGCCAGCAGCTCCGGACAGGGTGATAATTCACCCCTCCACTTT.